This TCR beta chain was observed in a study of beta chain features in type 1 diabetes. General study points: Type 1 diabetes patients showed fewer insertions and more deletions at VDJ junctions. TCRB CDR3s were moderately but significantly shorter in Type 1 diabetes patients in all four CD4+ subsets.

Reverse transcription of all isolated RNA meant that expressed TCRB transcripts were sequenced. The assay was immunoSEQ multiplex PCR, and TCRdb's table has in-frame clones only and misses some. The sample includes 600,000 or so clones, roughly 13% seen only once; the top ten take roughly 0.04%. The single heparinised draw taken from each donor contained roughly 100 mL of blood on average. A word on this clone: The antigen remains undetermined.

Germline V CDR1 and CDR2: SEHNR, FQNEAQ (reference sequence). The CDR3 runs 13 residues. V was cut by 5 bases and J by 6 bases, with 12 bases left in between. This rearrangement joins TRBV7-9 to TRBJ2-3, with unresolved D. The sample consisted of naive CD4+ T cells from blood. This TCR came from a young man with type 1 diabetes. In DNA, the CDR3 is TGTGCCAGCAGCAAGACCGCTCGGGATACGCAGTATTTT. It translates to CASSKTARDTQYF. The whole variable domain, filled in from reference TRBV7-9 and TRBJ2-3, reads DTGVSQNPRHKITKRGQNVTFRCDPISEHNRLYWYRQTLGQGPEFLTYFQNEAQLEKSRLLSDRFSAERPKGSFSTLEIQRTEQGDSAMYLCASSKTARDTQYFGPGTRLTVL.